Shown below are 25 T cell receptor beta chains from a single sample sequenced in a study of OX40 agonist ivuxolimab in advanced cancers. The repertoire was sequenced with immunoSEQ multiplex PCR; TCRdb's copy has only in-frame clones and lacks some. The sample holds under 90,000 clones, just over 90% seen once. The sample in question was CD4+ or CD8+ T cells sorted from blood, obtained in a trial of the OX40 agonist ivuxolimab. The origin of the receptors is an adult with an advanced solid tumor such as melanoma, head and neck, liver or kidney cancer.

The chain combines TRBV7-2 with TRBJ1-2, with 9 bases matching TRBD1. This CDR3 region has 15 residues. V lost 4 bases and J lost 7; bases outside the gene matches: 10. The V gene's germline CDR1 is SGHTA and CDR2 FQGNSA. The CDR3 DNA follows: TGTGCCAGCAGCTCGGACTTCCGGGACAGGGCTGGCTACACCTTC. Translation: CASSSDFRDRAGYTF.

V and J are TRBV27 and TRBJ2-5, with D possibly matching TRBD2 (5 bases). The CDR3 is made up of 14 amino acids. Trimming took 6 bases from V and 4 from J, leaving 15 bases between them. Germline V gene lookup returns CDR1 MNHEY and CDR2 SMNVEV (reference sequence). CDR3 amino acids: CASSPTVRGETQYF. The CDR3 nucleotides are TGTGCCAGCAGCCCGACGGTCCGGGGAGAGACCCAGTACTTC.

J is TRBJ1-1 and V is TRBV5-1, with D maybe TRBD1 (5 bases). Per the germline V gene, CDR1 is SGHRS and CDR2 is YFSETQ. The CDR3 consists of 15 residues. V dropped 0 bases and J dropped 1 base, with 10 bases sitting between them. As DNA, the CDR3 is TGCGCCAGCAGCTTGGAGGCAGGGACGAACACTGAAGCTTTCTTT. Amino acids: CASSLEAGTNTEAFF. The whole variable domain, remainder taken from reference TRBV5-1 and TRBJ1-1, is KAGVTQTPRYLIKTRGQQVTLSCSPISGHRSVSWYQQTPGQGLQFLFEYFSETQRNKGNFPGRFSGRQFSNSRSEMNVSTLELGDSALYLCASSLEAGTNTEAFFGQGTRLTVV.

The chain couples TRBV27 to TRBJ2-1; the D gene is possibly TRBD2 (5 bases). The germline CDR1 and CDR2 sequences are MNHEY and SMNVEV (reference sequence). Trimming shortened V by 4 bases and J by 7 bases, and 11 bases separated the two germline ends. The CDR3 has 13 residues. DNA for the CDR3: TGTGCCAGCAGTTCCCTGACGGGGAATGAGCAGTTCTTC. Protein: CASSSLTGNEQFF.

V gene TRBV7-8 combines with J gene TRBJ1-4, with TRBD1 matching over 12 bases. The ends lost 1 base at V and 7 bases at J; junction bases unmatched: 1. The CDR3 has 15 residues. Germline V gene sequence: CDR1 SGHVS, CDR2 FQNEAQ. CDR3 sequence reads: CASSLVGQGAEKLFF. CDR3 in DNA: TGTGCCAGCAGCTTAGTGGGACAGGGGGCTGAAAAACTGTTTTTT.

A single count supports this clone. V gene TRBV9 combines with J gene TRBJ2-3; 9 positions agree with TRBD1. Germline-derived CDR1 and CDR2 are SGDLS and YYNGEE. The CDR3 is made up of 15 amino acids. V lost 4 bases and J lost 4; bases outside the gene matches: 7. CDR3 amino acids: CASSSWDRDADTQYF. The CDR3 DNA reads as TGTGCCAGCAGCTCCTGGGACAGGGACGCAGATACGCAGTATTTT.

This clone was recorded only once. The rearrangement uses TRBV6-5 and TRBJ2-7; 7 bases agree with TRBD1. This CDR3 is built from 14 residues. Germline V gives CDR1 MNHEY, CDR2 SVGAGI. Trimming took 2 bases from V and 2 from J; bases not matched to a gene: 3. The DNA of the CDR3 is TGTGCCAGCAGTTACCGGGACAGCCCCTACGAGCAGTACTTC. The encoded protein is CASSYRDSPYEQYF.

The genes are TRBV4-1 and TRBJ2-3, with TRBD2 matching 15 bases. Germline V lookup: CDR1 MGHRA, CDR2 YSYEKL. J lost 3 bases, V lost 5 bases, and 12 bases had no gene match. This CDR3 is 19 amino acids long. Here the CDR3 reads CASSGVGLAGGLATDTQYF. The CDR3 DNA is TGCGCCAGCAGCGGGGTGGGACTAGCGGGGGGCCTGGCAACAGATACGCAGTATTTT.

The DNA of the CDR3 is TGTGCCACCAGCAGAGGGTTGGGGACAGGGGGCGGTTACGAGCAGTACTTC. This translates into CATSRGLGTGGGYEQYF. This chain links TRBV15 with TRBJ2-7, with TRBD1 identical over 12 bases. This CDR3 is 17 amino acids long. Germline lookup yields CDR1 LNHNV and CDR2 YYDKDF (reference sequence). J gave up 4 bases and V 1 base, and 8 bases lay outside the gene matches.

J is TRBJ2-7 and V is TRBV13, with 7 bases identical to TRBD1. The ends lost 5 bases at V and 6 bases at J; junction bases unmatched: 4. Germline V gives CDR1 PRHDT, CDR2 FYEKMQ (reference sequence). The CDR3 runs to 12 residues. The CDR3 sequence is CASSMDRSEQYF. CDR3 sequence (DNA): TGTGCCAGCAGCATGGACAGGTCCGAGCAGTACTTC.

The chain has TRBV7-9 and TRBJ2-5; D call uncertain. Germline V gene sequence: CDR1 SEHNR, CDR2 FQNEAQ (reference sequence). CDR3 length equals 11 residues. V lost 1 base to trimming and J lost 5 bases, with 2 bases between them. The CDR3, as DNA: TGTGCCAGCAGCTTAGTGGAGACCCAGTACTTC. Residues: CASSLVETQYF.

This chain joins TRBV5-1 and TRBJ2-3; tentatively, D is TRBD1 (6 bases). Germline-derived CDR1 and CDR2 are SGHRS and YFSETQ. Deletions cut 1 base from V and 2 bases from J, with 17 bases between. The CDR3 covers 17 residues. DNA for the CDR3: TGCGCCAGCAGCTTGTGGGCCGGGACATCAATCACAGATACGCAGTATTTT. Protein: CASSLWAGTSITDTQYF.

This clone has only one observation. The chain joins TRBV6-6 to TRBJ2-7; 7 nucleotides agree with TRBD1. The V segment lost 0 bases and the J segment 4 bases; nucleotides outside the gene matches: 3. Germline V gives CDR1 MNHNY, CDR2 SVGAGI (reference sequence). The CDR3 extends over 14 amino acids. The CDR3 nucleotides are TGTGCCAGCAGTTACTCGGGGACAGCATACGAGCAGTACTTC. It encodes CASSYSGTAYEQYF.

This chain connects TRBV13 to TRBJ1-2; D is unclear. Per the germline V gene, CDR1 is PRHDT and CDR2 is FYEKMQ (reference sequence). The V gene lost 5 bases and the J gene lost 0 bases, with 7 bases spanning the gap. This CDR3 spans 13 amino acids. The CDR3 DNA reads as TGTGCCAGCAGCCAAGGATCTAACTATGGCTACACCTTC. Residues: CASSQGSNYGYTF.

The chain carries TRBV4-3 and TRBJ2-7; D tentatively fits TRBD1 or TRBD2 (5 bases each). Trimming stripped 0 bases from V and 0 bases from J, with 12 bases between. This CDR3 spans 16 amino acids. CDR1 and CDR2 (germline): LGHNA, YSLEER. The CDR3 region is CASSQDGWGSSYEQYF. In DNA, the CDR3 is TGCGCCAGCAGCCAAGATGGATGGGGGAGCTCCTACGAGCAGTACTTC.

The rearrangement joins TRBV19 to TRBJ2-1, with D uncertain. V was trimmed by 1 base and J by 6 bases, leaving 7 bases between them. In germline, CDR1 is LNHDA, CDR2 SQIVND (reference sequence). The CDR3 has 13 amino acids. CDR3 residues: CASSIGAANEQFF. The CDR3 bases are TGTGCCAGTAGTATAGGGGCGGCCAATGAGCAGTTCTTC.

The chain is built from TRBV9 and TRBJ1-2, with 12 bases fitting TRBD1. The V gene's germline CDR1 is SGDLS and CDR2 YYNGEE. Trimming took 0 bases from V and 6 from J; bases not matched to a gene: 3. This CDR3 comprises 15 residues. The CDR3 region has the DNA TGTGCCAGCAGCGTAGGGGGACAGGGGGCGGATGGCTACACCTTC. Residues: CASSVGGQGADGYTF.

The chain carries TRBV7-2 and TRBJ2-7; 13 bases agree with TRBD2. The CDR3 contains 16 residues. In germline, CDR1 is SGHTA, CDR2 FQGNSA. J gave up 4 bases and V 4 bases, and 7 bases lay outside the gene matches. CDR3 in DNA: TGTGCCAGCAGCTCGGGACTAGCGGGATTCACGTACGAGCAGTACTTC. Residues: CASSSGLAGFTYEQYF. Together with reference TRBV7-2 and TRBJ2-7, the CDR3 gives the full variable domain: GAGVSQSPSNKVTEKGKDVELRCDPISGHTALYWYRQSLGQGLEFLIYFQGNSAPDKSGLPSDRFSAERTGGSVSTLTIQRTQQEDSAVYLCASSSGLAGFTYEQYFGPGTRLTVT.

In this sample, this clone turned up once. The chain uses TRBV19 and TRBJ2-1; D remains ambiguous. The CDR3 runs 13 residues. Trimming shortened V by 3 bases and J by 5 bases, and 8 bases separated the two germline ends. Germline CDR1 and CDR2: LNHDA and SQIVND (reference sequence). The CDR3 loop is CASSMKGNNEQFF. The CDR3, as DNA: TGTGCCAGTAGTATGAAAGGGAACAATGAGCAGTTCTTC.

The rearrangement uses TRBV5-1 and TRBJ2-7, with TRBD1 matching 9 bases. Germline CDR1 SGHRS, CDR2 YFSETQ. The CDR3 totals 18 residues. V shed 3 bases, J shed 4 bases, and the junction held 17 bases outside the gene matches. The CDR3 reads CASSSRDRDPDYPYEQYF. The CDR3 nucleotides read TGCGCCAGCAGCTCCCGGGACAGGGACCCGGACTACCCTTACGAGCAGTACTTC.

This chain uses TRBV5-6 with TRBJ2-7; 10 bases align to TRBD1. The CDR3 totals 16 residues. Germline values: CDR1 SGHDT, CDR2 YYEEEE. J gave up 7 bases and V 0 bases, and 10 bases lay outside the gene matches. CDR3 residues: CASSLAVRQGAEEQYF. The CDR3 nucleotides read TGTGCCAGCAGCTTGGCAGTTCGACAGGGGGCTGAAGAGCAGTACTTC.

CDR3 in amino acids: CASSSGTGYEQYF. The CDR3, as DNA: TGCGCCAGCAGCTCCGGGACAGGCTACGAGCAGTACTTC. The V and J genes are TRBV5-1 and TRBJ2-7; 8 bases agree with TRBD1. The CDR3 is made up of 13 amino acids. Trimming cost V 3 bases and J 3 bases; bases outside gene matches: 2. Germline V gene lookup returns CDR1 SGHRS and CDR2 YFSETQ.

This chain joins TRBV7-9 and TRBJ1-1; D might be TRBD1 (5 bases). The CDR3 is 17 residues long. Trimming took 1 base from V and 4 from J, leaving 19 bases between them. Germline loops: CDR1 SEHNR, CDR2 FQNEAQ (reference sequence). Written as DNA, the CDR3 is TGTGCCAGCAGCTTAGAGAGAGGGGAAGGAGGTCGCACTGAAGCTTTCTTT. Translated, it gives CASSLERGEGGRTEAFF. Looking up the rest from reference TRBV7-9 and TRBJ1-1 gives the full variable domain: DTGVSQNPRHKITKRGQNVTFRCDPISEHNRLYWYRQTLGQGPEFLTYFQNEAQLEKSRLLSDRFSAERPKGSFSTLEIQRTEQGDSAMYLCASSLERGEGGRTEAFFGQGTRLTVV.

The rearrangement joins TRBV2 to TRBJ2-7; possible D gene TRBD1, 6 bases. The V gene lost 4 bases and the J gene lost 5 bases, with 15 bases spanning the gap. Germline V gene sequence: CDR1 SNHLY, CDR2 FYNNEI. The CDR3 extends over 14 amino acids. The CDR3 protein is CASSGWTELHEQYF. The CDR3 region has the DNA TGTGCCAGCAGTGGATGGACAGAACTACACGAGCAGTACTTC.

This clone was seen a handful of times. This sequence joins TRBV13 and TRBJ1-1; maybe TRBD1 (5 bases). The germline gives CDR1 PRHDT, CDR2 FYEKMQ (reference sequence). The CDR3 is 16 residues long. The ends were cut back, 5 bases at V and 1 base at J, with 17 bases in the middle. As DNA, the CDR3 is TGTGCCAGCAGCGTAGAGTCGGAGGGGACGAACACTGAAGCTTTCTTT. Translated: CASSVESEGTNTEAFF.